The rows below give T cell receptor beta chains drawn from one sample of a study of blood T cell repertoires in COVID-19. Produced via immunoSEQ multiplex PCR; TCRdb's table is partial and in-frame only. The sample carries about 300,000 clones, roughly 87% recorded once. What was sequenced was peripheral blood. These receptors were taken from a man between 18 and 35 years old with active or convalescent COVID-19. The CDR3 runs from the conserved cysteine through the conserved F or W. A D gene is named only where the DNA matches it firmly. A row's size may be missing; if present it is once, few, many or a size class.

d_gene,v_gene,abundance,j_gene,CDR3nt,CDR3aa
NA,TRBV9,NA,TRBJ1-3,TGTGCCAGCAGCGTAGCCGAGGAAGGCGAATTTTCTGGAAACACCATATATTTT,CASSVAEEGEFSGNTIYF
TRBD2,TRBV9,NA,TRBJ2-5,TGTGCCAGCAGCGGGACTAGCGGGAGTGGGAGTGAGACCCAGTACTTC,CASSGTSGSGSETQYF
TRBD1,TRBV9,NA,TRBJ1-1,TGTGCCAGCAGCTCGGGACAGAGCACTGAAGCTTTCTTT,CASSSGQSTEAFF
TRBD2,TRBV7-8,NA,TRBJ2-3,TGTGCCAGCAGCTCGGCTAGCGGGAGGACAGATACGCAGTATTTT,CASSSASGRTDTQYF
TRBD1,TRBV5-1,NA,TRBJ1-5,TGCGCCAGCAGCTTGGATGGACAGGGTCATCAGCCCCAGCATTTT,CASSLDGQGHQPQHF
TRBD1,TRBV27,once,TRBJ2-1,TGTGCCAGCAGTGACGGGACAGGGGCATATGAGCAGTTCTTC,CASSDGTGAYEQFF
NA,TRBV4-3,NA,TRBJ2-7,TGCGCCAGCAGCCAAGTCAATGCAGGGTGGTACGAGCAGTACTTC,CASSQVNAGWYEQYF
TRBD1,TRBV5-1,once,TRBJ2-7,TGCGCCAGCAGCTTGCTTGGACAGGGGTCCTACGAGCAGTACTTC,CASSLLGQGSYEQYF
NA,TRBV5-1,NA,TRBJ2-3,TGCGCCAGCAGCTTGAGCCGGGGAAGCAGCACAGATACGCAGTATTTT,CASSLSRGSSTDTQYF
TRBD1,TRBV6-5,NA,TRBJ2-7,TGTGCCAGCAGCCCGACAGGGTGGGAGCAGTACTTC,CASSPTGWEQYF
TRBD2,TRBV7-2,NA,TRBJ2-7,TGTGCCAGCAGGATTAGCGGGAGATCCTACGAGCAGTACTTC,CASRISGRSYEQYF
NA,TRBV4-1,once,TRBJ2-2,TGCGCCAGCAGCCAGCCAGGGGCGGGAGCTAACACCGGGGAGCTGTTTTTT,CASSQPGAGANTGELFF
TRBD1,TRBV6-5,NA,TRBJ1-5,TGTGCCAGCAGCCTAACGACAGGGGACAATCAGCCCCAGCATTTT,CASSLTTGDNQPQHF
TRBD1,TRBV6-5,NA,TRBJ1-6,TGTGCCAGCAGTTACAGGCCCGGGACAGAGATTTCACCCCTCCACTTT,CASSYRPGTEISPLHF
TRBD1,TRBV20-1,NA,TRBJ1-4,TGCAGTGCTAGTCCCGGGACAGGGAATGAAAAACTGTTTTTT,CSASPGTGNEKLFF
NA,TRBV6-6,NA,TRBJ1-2,TGTGCCAGCAGTTCCCACTCGTCTGTGAGAAACTATGGCTACACCTTC,CASSSHSSVRNYGYTF
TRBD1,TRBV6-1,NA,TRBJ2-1,TGTGCCAGCAGTGAAGAATCCGGGACAGGGGAAGGGGAGCAGTTCTTC,CASSEESGTGEGEQFF
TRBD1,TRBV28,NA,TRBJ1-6,TGTGCCAGCAGGAGTGGAGACAGGGCTCATTCACCCCTCCACTTT,CASRSGDRAHSPLHF
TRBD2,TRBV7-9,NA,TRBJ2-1,TGTGCCAGCACCCCGGGGGAGGGCATCTCCTACAATGAGCAGTTCTTC,CASTPGEGISYNEQFF
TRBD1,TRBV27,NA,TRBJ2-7,TGTGCCAGCAGCCTGACAGGGGATCCCTACGAGCAGTACTTC,CASSLTGDPYEQYF
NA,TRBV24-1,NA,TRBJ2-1,TGTGCCACCAGTGAGAGAGCCATGGCAGGGAAGAATGAGCAGTTCTTC,CATSERAMAGKNEQFF
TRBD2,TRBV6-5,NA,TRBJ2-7,TGTGCCAGCAGCTCTAGCGGACTGACCTACGAGCAGTACTTC,CASSSSGLTYEQYF
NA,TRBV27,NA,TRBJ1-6,TGTGCCAGCAGTCCCCCAGGATCCTATAATTCACCCCTCCACTTT,CASSPPGSYNSPLHF
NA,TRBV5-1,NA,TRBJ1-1,TGCGCCAGCAGCTTGATCCAGGGTAACACTGAAGCTTTCTTT,CASSLIQGNTEAFF
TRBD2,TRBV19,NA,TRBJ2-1,TGTGCCAGTAGTCCCCGGGCTAGCGGATACAATGAGCAGTTCTTC,CASSPRASGYNEQFF
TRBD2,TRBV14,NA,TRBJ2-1,TGTGCCAGCAGCCAAGGCCCGGGACTAGAAATTGAGCAGTTCTTC,CASSQGPGLEIEQFF
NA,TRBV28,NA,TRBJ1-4,TGTGCCAGCAGTTTAACTATTAATGAAAAACTGTTTTTT,CASSLTINEKLFF
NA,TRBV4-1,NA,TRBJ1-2,TGCGCCAGCAGCCAAGCGCCGAACAGGGATTTCGATGGCTACACCTTC,CASSQAPNRDFDGYTF
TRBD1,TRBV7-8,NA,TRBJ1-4,TGTGCCAGCAGCCTCGGACAGGGGAATGAAAAACTGTTTTTT,CASSLGQGNEKLFF
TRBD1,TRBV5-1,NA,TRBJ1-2,TGCGCCAGCAGCTCTACGACAGGGGGCATCAGTGGCTACACCTTC,CASSSTTGGISGYTF
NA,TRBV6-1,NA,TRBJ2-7,TGTGCCAGCAGTGAAGTCGCGGCCTCCTACGAGCAGTACTTC,CASSEVAASYEQYF
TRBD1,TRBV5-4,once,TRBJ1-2,TGTGCCAGCAGCCCCCTCTTGACAGGGGTAAACTATGGCTACACCTTC,CASSPLLTGVNYGYTF
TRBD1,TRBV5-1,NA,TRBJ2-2,TGCGCCAGCAGCAAGACAGGGGGGAACGGGGAGCTGTTTTTT,CASSKTGGNGELFF
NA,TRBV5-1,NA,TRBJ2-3,TGCGCCAGCAGCCCACTGGGGGGTAGGGATACGCAGTATTTT,CASSPLGGRDTQYF
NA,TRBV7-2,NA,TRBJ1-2,TGTGCCAGCAGCGATACTTTTCGCCGTCGGGGCTACACCTTC,CASSDTFRRRGYTF
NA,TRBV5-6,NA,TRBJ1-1,TGTGCCAGCAGCTTGGCCGGTCGGAGGAACACTGAAGCTTTCTTT,CASSLAGRRNTEAFF
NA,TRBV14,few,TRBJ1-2,TGTGCCAGCAGCCAAGGAGGGTTTGGCTACACCTTC,CASSQGGFGYTF
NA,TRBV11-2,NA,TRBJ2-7,TGTGCCAGCAGCTTAGGACAGCCCTACGAGCAGTACTTC,CASSLGQPYEQYF
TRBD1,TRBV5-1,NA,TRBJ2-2,TGCGCCAGCAGCCTGGGACAGTTGCGTCCCGGGGAGCTGTTTTTT,CASSLGQLRPGELFF
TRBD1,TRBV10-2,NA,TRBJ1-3,TGCGCCAGCAGGGAAACAGGGGCTGGAAACACCATATATTTT,CASRETGAGNTIYF
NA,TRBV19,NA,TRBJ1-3,TGTGCCAGTAGTTTGACAGTAACCTCTGGAAACACCATATATTTT,CASSLTVTSGNTIYF
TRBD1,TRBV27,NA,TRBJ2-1,TGTGCCAGCAGTTTGCGACAGGGCTTATACAATGAGCAGTTCTTC,CASSLRQGLYNEQFF